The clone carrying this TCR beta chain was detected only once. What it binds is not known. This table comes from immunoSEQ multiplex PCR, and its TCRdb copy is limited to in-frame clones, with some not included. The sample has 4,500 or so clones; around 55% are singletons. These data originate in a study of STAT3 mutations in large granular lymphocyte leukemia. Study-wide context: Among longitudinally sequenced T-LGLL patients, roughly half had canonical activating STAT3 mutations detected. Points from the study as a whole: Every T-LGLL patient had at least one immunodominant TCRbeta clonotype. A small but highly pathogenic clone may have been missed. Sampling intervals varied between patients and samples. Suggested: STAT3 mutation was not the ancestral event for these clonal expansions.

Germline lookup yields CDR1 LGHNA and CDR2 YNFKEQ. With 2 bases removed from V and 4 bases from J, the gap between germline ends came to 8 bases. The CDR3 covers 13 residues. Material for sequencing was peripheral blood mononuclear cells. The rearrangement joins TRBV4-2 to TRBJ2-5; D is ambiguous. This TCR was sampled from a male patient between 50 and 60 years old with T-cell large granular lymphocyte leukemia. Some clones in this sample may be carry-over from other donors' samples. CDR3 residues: CASSQLRRETQYF. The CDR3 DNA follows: TGTGCCAGCAGCCAACTTCGCCGAGAGACCCAGTACTTC.